This TCR beta chain was obtained from a study of cytomegalovirus exposure and HLA in healthy donors. PCR used 60 Vbeta primers and 13 Jbeta primers. Produced via immunoSEQ multiplex PCR; TCRdb's table is partial and in-frame only. The data show 90,000 to 120,000 clones, over 60% seen once. This clone appeared a few times. Its antigen is not known. The study's findings and limits: An analysis done earlier found most TCR beta V segments productive about 90% or about 30% of the time. Some TCR beta chains (roughly 150 of them) were listed as cytomegalovirus-associated.

Looked up from germline, CDR1 is SGHNT and CDR2 is YYREEE (reference sequence). CDR3 size: 16 residues. Germline trimming cut 2 bases from V and 7 bases from J; bases unmatched to any gene: 11. Donors showed nominal health when sampled, although they likely had unrecorded immune exposures. The chain has TRBV5-4 and TRBJ2-2; 7 nucleotides match TRBD2. The sample was PBMCs. The receptor was isolated from a male donor in good health and CMV-seronegative. This chain's CDR3 is CASSFRAGEVIGELFF. CDR3 DNA sequence: TGTGCCAGCAGCTTCCGGGCGGGAGAGGTCATCGGGGAGCTGTTTTTT. Complete variable domain (other parts from reference TRBV5-4 and TRBJ2-2): ETGVTQSPTHLIKTRGQQVTLRCSSQSGHNTVSWYQQALGQGPQFIFQYYREEENGRGNFPPRFSGLQFPNYSSELNVNALELDDSALYLCASSFRAGEVIGELFFGEGSRLTVL.